The clone carrying this T cell receptor beta chain was observed a few times. Its antigen is unidentified. With 2 bases removed from V and 5 bases from J, the gap between germline ends came to 9 bases. The length of the CDR3 is 13 residues. Germline values: CDR1 SEHNR, CDR2 FQNEAQ (reference sequence). TCRdb reanalysed the 5' RACE reads using MiXCR and keeps one entry per CDR3 protein. The sample carries fewer than 65,000 distinct CDR3 sequences, roughly 30% recorded once. Study conclusions and caveats: The TCR gene usage of tumor memory CD4+ T cells clustered together with blood and lymph node memory CD4+ cells and with lymph node naive CD4+ cells. Tumor Tregs overlapped most with tumor, then blood, naive CD4+ cells.

The sequenced sample was tumor-infiltrating naive CD4+ T cells sorted from the breast tumor. Subset denoted: naive CD4+ T cells, CD4+CD45RA+CD25-. The TCR originated in a female donor with breast cancer. The chain carries TRBV7-9 and TRBJ2-5, with D unresolved. CDR3 in amino acids: CASSLMGLETQYF. CDR3 DNA sequence: TGTGCCAGCAGCTTAATGGGCCTGGAGACCCAGTACTTC. Drawing the rest from reference TRBV7-9 and TRBJ2-5, the complete variable domain is DTGVSQNPRHKITKRGQNVTFRCDPISEHNRLYWYRQTLGQGPEFLTYFQNEAQLEKSRLLSDRFSAERPKGSFSTLEIQRTEQGDSAMYLCASSLMGLETQYFGPGTRLLVL.